These 25 T cell receptor beta chains share one sample of origin, sequenced in a study of T-cell reconstitution after alpha-beta-depleted transplantation in children (dated by TCRdb to 2015 to 2016). Library preparation used PCR. Sequencing took place on an Illumina HiSeq 2500. Molecular barcoding was employed in the preparation of TCR libraries, with unique molecular identifiers being used to normalize TCRbeta repertoire quantification. Starting from the raw public reads, TCRdb applied fastp trimming at Q25, assembled clones with MiXCR and retained in-frame beta chains. Under each unique CDR3 protein, matching rows form one entry showing the most common genes and DNA. The sample contains 100,000 to 120,000 distinct CDR3 sequences, under 13% of them found a single time. The leading ten clones occupy 8% to 9.5% of the sample. Sequenced material: PBMCs from the stem cell graft donor, taken from the stem cell graft. These receptor sequences come from a human donor who donated a stem cell graft to a child with acute lymphoblastic leukemia.

Ten or more counts support this clonotype. The rearrangement joins TRBV6-5 to TRBJ2-7; TRBD1 matches 11 bases. Germline V gene sequence: CDR1 MNHEY, CDR2 SVGAGI. V was clipped by 6 bases and J by 6 bases; unmatched bases: 16. The CDR3 extends over 17 amino acids. CDR3 protein: CASRSGTGGVLVSEQYF. In DNA, the CDR3 is TGTGCCAGCAGGTCCGGGACAGGGGGGGTCCTTGTGTCCGAGCAGTACTTC.

With respect to this clonotype: This may be a read error, as it is one base from a much larger clone. The V gene is TRBV20-1, the J gene TRBJ2-3; 12 bases align to TRBD2. Germline CDR1 reads DFQATT; CDR2 reads SNEGSKA (reference sequence). CDR3 length: 17 amino acids. CDR3 residues: CCARASGRAYGTDTQYF. CDR3 nucleotide sequence: TGCTGTGCTAGGGCTAGCGGGAGGGCCTATGGAACAGATACGCAGTATTTT.

This clonotype was recorded a few times. V and J are TRBV11-2 and TRBJ2-2, with a tentative D call TRBD2 (7 bases). V shed 4 bases and J shed 6 bases, with 18 bases lying between them. The CDR3 is 16 residues long. Germline V lookup: CDR1 SGHAT, CDR2 FQNNGV. This CDR3 is CASSSLRGGKAGELFF. CDR3 nucleotide sequence: TGTGCCAGCAGCTCCCTCAGGGGAGGGAAGGCCGGGGAGCTGTTTTTT. Complete variable domain (other parts from reference TRBV11-2 and TRBJ2-2): EAGVAQSPRYKIIEKRQSVAFWCNPISGHATLYWYQQILGQGPKLLIQFQNNGVVDDSQLPKDRFSAERLKGVDSTLKIQPAKLEDSAVYLCASSSLRGGKAGELFFGEGSRLTVL.

This clonotype was counted ten times or more. The CDR3 loop is CSAGTSGYSTDTQYF. The CDR3 DNA sequence: TGCAGTGCGGGGACTAGCGGATATAGCACAGATACGCAGTATTTT. V is TRBV20-1 and J is TRBJ2-3; the match to TRBD2 covers 11 bases. V shed 6 bases, J shed 0 bases, and the junction held 5 bases outside the gene matches. Germline-derived CDR1 and CDR2 are DFQATT and SNEGSKA (reference sequence). The CDR3 extends over 15 amino acids.

This clonotype was counted at least ten times. J is TRBJ2-1 and V is TRBV7-3; D is uncertain. V was trimmed by 2 bases and J by 2 bases, leaving 1 base between them. Germline CDR1 is SGHTA and CDR2 is FQGTGA. The CDR3 runs 12 residues. CDR3: CASSLAYNEQFF. CDR3 DNA sequence: TGTGCCAGCAGCTTAGCCTACAATGAGCAGTTCTTC.

This clonotype has at least ten counts. CDR3 nucleotide sequence: TGTGCCAGCACCCTACAGGAGAACTATGGCTACACCTTC. Amino acid sequence: CASTLQENYGYTF. The V call is TRBV12-3 or TRBV12-4, the J call TRBJ1-2; TRBD1 is a possible D gene (5 bases). The CDR3 runs to 13 residues. V lost 7 bases and J 2 bases, leaving 11 bases between the germline ends.

The V and J genes are TRBV4-1 and TRBJ2-1, with 8 bases that match TRBD1. Germline values: CDR1 MGHRA, CDR2 YSYEKL. J gave up 8 bases and V 9 bases, and 6 bases lay outside the gene matches. This CDR3 spans 12 amino acids. CDR3 protein: CASQGAYYEQFF. The CDR3 nucleotides are TGCGCCAGTCAGGGGGCCTATTATGAGCAGTTCTTC.

Many counts were recorded for this clonotype. V usage is TRBV5-1 and J usage is TRBJ1-2; 8 nucleotides line up with TRBD1. The germline CDR1 and CDR2 sequences are SGHRS and YFSETQ. The J segment lost 3 bases and the V segment lost 6 bases, leaving 10 bases of the junction unmatched. CDR3 length equals 15 residues. CDR3 nucleotide sequence: TGCGCCAGCACCCTGGGAGGGACAGGCGACTATGGCTACACCTTC. Amino acids: CASTLGGTGDYGYTF.

This clonotype was detected ten times or more. This chain joins TRBV29-1 and TRBJ2-5; TRBD2 agrees at 12 bases. The CDR3 extends over 16 amino acids. J lost 10 bases, V lost 5 bases, and 17 bases had no gene match. The germline V gene has CDR1 SQVTM and CDR2 ANQGSEA. The DNA for the CDR3 is TGCAGCGTTACCCAAGGACTAGCGGGATCCACTAAGGGCCAGTACTTC. Its protein is CSVTQGLAGSTKGQYF.

This clonotype was seen at least ten times. The chain joins TRBV7-2 to TRBJ2-7, with 7 bases matching TRBD1. The ends lost 6 bases at V and 1 base at J; junction bases unmatched: 9. CDR1 is SGHTA and CDR2 is FQGNSA in the germline V gene. CDR3 length: 15 amino acids. The CDR3 here is CASRDGTVHSYEQYF. In DNA form, the CDR3 reads TGTGCCAGCAGAGACGGGACAGTGCATTCCTACGAGCAGTACTTC.

This clonotype has a count of ten or more. DNA for the CDR3: TGTGCCAGCAGCCGAGTGGGGGGCCCTGAAGCTTTCTTT. This gives the protein CASSRVGGPEAFF. The chain has TRBV3-1 and TRBJ1-1; perhaps TRBD1 as D (6 bases). The V end was cut by 4 bases, the J end by 6 bases, with 12 bases between. Germline CDR1 reads LGHDT; CDR2 reads YNNKEL (reference sequence). The CDR3 is 13 residues long.

This clonotype was counted ten times or more. The chain combines TRBV5-1 with TRBJ2-3, with D unresolved. The CDR3 has 15 amino acids. Trimming removed 0 bases at V and 1 base at J, with 9 bases between. Germline loops: CDR1 SGHRS, CDR2 YFSETQ. CDR3 nucleotides: TGCGCCAGCAGCTTGGAGAGGTACGGCACAGATACGCAGTATTTT. Its translation: CASSLERYGTDTQYF.

This clonotype came up many times. J is TRBJ2-1 and V is TRBV7-9; 11 bases agree with TRBD1. The germline CDR1 and CDR2 sequences are SEHNR and FQNEAQ (reference sequence). CDR3 length: 16 amino acids. The V and J ends lost 4 bases and 4 bases, in that order; junction bases with no gene match: 6. CDR3 loop: CASSSPDRGRYNEQFF. CDR3 sequence (DNA): TGTGCCAGCAGCTCCCCGGACAGGGGGCGATACAATGAGCAGTTCTTC. The variable domain in full, with the rest retrieved from reference TRBV7-9 and TRBJ2-1, is DTGVSQNPRHKITKRGQNVTFRCDPISEHNRLYWYRQTLGQGPEFLTYFQNEAQLEKSRLLSDRFSAERPKGSFSTLEIQRTEQGDSAMYLCASSSPDRGRYNEQFFGPGTRLTVL.

This clonotype showed up many times. This rearrangement joins TRBV28 to TRBJ2-7; D uncertain. Trimming took off 2 bases at V and 3 bases at J, with 2 bases between the two ends. From germline, CDR1 is MDHEN and CDR2 SYDVKM. This CDR3 region has 11 residues. For the CDR3, the DNA is TGTGCCAGCAGTTTAAACTACGAGCAGTACTTC. Its translation is CASSLNYEQYF.

The rearrangement joins TRBV27 to TRBJ2-7; D remains unclear. Trimming removed 0 bases from V and 0 bases from J, with 12 bases in between. The CDR3 length is 16 residues. Germline CDR1 is MNHEY and CDR2 is SMNVEV (reference sequence). The CDR3 DNA is TGTGCCAGCAGTTTATCGGCGCCGTTTAGCTCCTACGAGCAGTACTTC. Translation: CASSLSAPFSSYEQYF.

The sample holds many counts of this clonotype. The J gene is TRBJ2-2, the V gene TRBV29-1; a possible D gene is TRBD1 (5 bases). Trimming cost V 7 bases and J 3 bases, with 9 bases left between them. This CDR3 has 12 residues. Germline values: CDR1 SQVTM, CDR2 ANQGSEA. CDR3 DNA: TGCAGCGCCGGACACGACACCGGGGAGCTGTTTTTT. This codes for CSAGHDTGELFF.

This clonotype was recorded many times. This chain uses TRBV10-3 with TRBJ2-1, with D unresolved. The CDR3 extends over 15 amino acids. V lost 4 bases and J 2 bases, leaving 12 bases between the germline ends. The germline CDR1 and CDR2 sequences are ENHRY and SYGVKD. For the CDR3, the DNA is TGTGCCATCAGTGTTCAGGCCAACCCCTACAATGAGCAGTTCTTC. As protein: CAISVQANPYNEQFF.

Only one count was recorded for this clonotype. The V call is TRBV20-1, the J call TRBJ2-3; 7 bases match TRBD2. Trimming took 5 bases from V and 5 from J; bases not matched to a gene: 13. The CDR3 runs 15 residues. Per the germline V gene, CDR1 is DFQATT and CDR2 is SNEGSKA (reference sequence). The CDR3 sequence is CSALKRGGNRDTQYF. For the CDR3, the DNA is TGCAGTGCTCTTAAAAGGGGAGGGAATAGAGATACGCAGTATTTT.

With respect to this clonotype: A much larger clone differs by one base, so this may be a read error. This chain links TRBV7-2 with TRBJ2-6; TRBD1 might be the D (5 bases). The CDR3 loop spans 16 amino acids. CDR1 SGHTA and CDR2 FQGNSA come from the germline V gene. The CDR3 region is CASSSSRISGANGLTF. CDR3 nucleotide sequence: TGTGCCAGCAGCTCAAGCAGGATCTCTGGGGCCAACGGCCTGACTTTC.

This clonotype was recorded at least ten times. V and J are TRBV12-3 or TRBV12-4 and TRBJ2-1; weak D call: TRBD1 (6 bases). Trimming removed 6 bases from V and 0 bases from J, with 12 bases in between. There are 15 residues in the CDR3. CDR3 amino acids: CASSARQDSYNEQFF. DNA for the CDR3: TGTGCCAGCAGCGCCCGACAGGACTCCTACAATGAGCAGTTCTTC.

This clonotype has ten or more counts. This chain links TRBV7-3 with TRBJ2-1; 14 nucleotides line up with TRBD2. The CDR3 is 15 amino acids. V gave up 5 bases and J gave up 7 bases; unmatched junction bases: 4. Germline V gene data show CDR1 as SGHTA and CDR2 as FQGTGA. CDR3 sequence reads: CASSRTSGRWNEQFF. The CDR3 DNA sequence: TGTGCCAGCAGCCGGACTAGCGGGAGGTGGAATGAGCAGTTCTTC.

The rearrangement uses TRBV7-6 and TRBJ2-7; a weak D match, TRBD2 (5 bases). The CDR3 sequence is 14 residues long. Germline V gene data show CDR1 as SGHVS and CDR2 as FNYEAQ. The V and J ends lost 0 bases and 4 bases respectively, with 10 bases between them. CDR3 nucleotides: TGTGCCAGCAGCTTAGCAGGCTGGGAGTACGAGCAGTACTTC. As protein: CASSLAGWEYEQYF.

This clonotype was counted at least ten times. The chain links TRBV7-2 to TRBJ1-4, with D possibly being TRBD1 (5 bases). Germline assignment: CDR1 SGHTA and CDR2 FQGNSA. This CDR3 region has 14 residues. The V and J ends lost 4 bases and 1 base respectively, with 7 bases between them. The CDR3 loop reads CASSWTRTNEKLFF. DNA for the CDR3: TGTGCCAGCAGCTGGACAAGAACTAATGAAAAACTGTTTTTT.

This clonotype was counted many times. The V gene is TRBV9, the J gene TRBJ2-1; D gene uncertain. This CDR3 is built from 15 residues. Deletions cut 0 bases from V and 0 bases from J, with 7 bases between. Germline CDR1 is SGDLS and CDR2 is YYNGEE. The CDR3 here is CASSVEDSSYNEQFF. The CDR3 coding sequence is TGTGCCAGCAGCGTAGAGGATAGCTCCTACAATGAGCAGTTCTTC.

This clonotype showed up many times. The CDR3 DNA follows: TGCAGTGCTACTACTCCAGGACAGGTCCCCTACAATGAGCAGTTCTTC. This sequence encodes CSATTPGQVPYNEQFF. V gene TRBV20-1 combines with J gene TRBJ2-1; 7 nucleotides line up with TRBD1. V trimming: 4 bases; J trimming: 2 bases; junction bases outside the gene matches: 11. This CDR3 comprises 16 residues. CDR1 and CDR2 from the germline V gene are DFQATT and SNEGSKA (reference sequence).